Described below is a single T cell receptor beta chain sequence and its context. Trimming stripped 2 bases from V and 2 bases from J, with 7 bases between. Germline V gene lookup returns CDR1 MDHEN and CDR2 SYDVKM. The CDR3 sequence is 13 residues long. Profiled with immunoSEQ multiplex PCR; TCRdb holds only in-frame clones, not every one. The sample has 100,000 to 120,000 clones, around 87% seen once. This sample is drawn from a study of control samples from healthy donors and cancer patients. This chain joins TRBV28 and TRBJ2-7, with D unclear. The clonotype was recovered from a woman in her sixties or seventies with lung cancer. The specimen sequenced was PBMCs. This CDR3 reads CASSLGQPYEQYF. The CDR3 bases are TGTGCCAGCAGTTTAGGGCAGCCCTACGAGCAGTACTTC.